Below, 3 T cell receptor beta chains from the same sample are listed, as sequenced in a study of OX40 agonist ivuxolimab in advanced cancers. Only in-frame clones appear in the TCRdb table, and some are missing; sequencing was by immunoSEQ multiplex PCR. The sample holds tens of thousands of clones, around 77% seen once. The source was CD4+ or CD8+ T cells sorted from blood, collected in a trial of the OX40 agonist ivuxolimab. The receptors derive from an adult with an advanced solid tumor such as melanoma, head and neck, liver or kidney cancer.

CDR3 amino acids: CASSQVPSGANTGELFF. As DNA, the CDR3 is TGTGCCAGCAGCCAAGTTCCTAGCGGGGCGAACACCGGGGAGCTGTTTTTT. The chain joins TRBV4-2 to TRBJ2-2; 9 bases match TRBD2. Losses at the gene ends were 1 base for V and 0 bases for J; bases not matched to a gene: 3. The V gene's germline CDR1 is LGHNA and CDR2 YNFKEQ. The CDR3 extends over 17 amino acids.

The rearrangement joins TRBV19 to TRBJ2-2; TRBD2 matches at 8 bases. Trimming removed 4 bases from V and 0 bases from J; junction bases left unmatched: 4. The CDR3 runs to 16 residues. From germline, CDR1 is LNHDA and CDR2 SQIVND (reference sequence). CDR3 sequence: CASSTTGLANTGELFF. The CDR3 nucleotides read TGTGCCAGTAGTACGACGGGACTAGCGAACACCGGGGAGCTGTTTTTT.

The chain recombines TRBV27 with TRBJ2-1, with 14 bases fitting TRBD2. Germline-derived CDR1 and CDR2 are MNHEY and SMNVEV (reference sequence). The length of the CDR3 is 19 residues. The V segment lost 5 bases and the J segment 7 bases; nucleotides outside the gene matches: 16. The DNA of the CDR3 is TGTGCCAGCAGTCCGGGACTAGCGGGAGCGTTAATTAGATATAATGAGCAGTTCTTC. As protein: CASSPGLAGALIRYNEQFF.